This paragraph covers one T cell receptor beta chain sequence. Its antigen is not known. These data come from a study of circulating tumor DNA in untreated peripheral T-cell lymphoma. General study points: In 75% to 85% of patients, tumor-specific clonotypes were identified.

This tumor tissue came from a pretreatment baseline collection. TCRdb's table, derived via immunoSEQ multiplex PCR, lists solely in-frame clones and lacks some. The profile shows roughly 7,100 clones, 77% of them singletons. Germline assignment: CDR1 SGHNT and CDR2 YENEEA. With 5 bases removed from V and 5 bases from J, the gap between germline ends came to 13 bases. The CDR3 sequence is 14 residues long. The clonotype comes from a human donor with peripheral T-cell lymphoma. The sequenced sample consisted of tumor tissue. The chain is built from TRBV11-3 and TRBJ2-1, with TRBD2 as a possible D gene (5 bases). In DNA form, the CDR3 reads TGTGCCAGCAGCAAAAGCGGTATCGACAATGAGCAGTTCTTC. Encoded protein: CASSKSGIDNEQFF.